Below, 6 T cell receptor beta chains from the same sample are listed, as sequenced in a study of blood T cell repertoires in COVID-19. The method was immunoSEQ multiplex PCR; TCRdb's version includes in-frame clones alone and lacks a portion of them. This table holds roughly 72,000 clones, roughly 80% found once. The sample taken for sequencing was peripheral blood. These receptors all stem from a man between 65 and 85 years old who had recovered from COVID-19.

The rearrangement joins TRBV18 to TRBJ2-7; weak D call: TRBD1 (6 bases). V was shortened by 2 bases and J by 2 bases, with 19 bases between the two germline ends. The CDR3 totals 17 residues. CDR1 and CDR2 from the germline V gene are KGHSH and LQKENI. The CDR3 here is CASSPYFGAGTTYEQYF. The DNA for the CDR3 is TGTGCCAGCTCACCATATTTTGGGGCAGGGACAACCTACGAGCAGTACTTC.

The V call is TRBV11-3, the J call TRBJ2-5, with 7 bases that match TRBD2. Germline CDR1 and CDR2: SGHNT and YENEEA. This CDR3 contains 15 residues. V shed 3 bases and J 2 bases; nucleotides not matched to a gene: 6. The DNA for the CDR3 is TGTGCCAGCAGCTTGGGAGGGACGGGGCAAGAGACCCAGTACTTC. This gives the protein CASSLGGTGQETQYF.

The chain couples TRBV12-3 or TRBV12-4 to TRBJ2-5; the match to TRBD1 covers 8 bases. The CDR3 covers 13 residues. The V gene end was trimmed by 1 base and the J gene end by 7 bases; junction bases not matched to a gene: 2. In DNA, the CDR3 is TGTGCCAGCAGTTTAGTGGGACAGGCGACCCAGTACTTC. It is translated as CASSLVGQATQYF.

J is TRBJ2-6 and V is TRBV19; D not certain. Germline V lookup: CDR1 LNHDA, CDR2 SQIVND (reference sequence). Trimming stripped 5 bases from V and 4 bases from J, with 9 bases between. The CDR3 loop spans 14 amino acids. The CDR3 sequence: CASSPPFGANVLTF. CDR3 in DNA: TGTGCCAGTAGTCCTCCGTTCGGGGCCAACGTCCTGACTTTC.

The CDR3 is CSARANTEAFF. In DNA form, the CDR3 reads TGCAGTGCGCGGGCAAACACTGAAGCTTTCTTT. The V and J genes are TRBV20-1 and TRBJ1-1; D unclear. The V and J ends lost 6 bases and 2 bases respectively, with 7 bases between them. Germline values: CDR1 DFQATT, CDR2 SNEGSKA (reference sequence). The CDR3 contains 11 residues.

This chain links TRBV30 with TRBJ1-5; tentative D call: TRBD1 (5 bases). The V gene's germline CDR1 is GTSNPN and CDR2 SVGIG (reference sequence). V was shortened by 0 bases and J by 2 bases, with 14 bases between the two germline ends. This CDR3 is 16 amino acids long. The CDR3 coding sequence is TGTGCCTGGAGTGTCCGGGCAGGGCGAGGCAATCAGCCCCAGCATTTT. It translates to CAWSVRAGRGNQPQHF. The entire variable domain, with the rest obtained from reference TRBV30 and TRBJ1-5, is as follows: SQTIHQWPATLVQPVGSPLSLECTVEGTSNPNLYWYRQAAGRGLQLLFYSVGIGQISSEVPQNLSASRPQDRQFILSSKKLLLSDSGFYLCAWSVRAGRGNQPQHFGDGTRLSIL.